This TCR beta chain was observed in a study of blood T cell repertoires in COVID-19. Original data processing: How many nucleated cells were present was estimated from reference gene primer amplification. TCRdb's copy holds only in-frame clones and misses some; the assay was immunoSEQ multiplex PCR. V, J and clone size reflect that table, while D and trimming were determined from the DNA. The data show around 72,000 clones, 83% seen once. The CDR3 length is 15 residues. V lost 6 bases, J lost 0 bases, and 12 bases lay in between. Germline-derived CDR1 and CDR2 are LNHDA and SQIVND (reference sequence).

This TCR derives from a woman older than 75 with acute or convalescent COVID-19. The sample taken for sequencing was peripheral blood. The chain employs TRBV19 and TRBJ2-1; D is unclear. CDR3 in DNA: TGTGCCAGTAGCTCCCAGGTTAGCTCCTACAATGAGCAGTTCTTC. It specifies CASSSQVSSYNEQFF.